One sample yielded the 17 T cell receptor beta chains listed below, sequenced in a study of blood T cell repertoires in COVID-19. Using immunoSEQ multiplex PCR, the repertoire was profiled, and TCRdb retains in-frame clones only, with some absent. The sample yields about 160,000 clones, more than 60% seen once. The source material was peripheral blood. These receptors were obtained from a man between 65 and 80 years old with acute or convalescent COVID-19.

This chain joins TRBV2 and TRBJ1-2, with no clear D. This CDR3 region has 13 residues. Looked up from germline, CDR1 is SNHLY and CDR2 is FYNNEI. Trimming shortened V by 3 bases and J by 2 bases, and 7 bases separated the two germline ends. In nucleotides, the CDR3 is TGTGCCAGCAGTGATTCCAGAAACTATGGCTACACCTTC. Its translation is CASSDSRNYGYTF.

The V gene is TRBV6-2 or TRBV6-3, the J gene TRBJ2-3, with 8 bases aligning to TRBD1. Losses at the gene ends were 5 bases for V and 3 bases for J; bases not matched to a gene: 7. The CDR3 has 15 residues. Germline V CDR1 and CDR2: MNHEY, SVGEGT. DNA of the CDR3: TGTGCCAGCAGTCAGGACAGGGCGGGGACAGATACGCAGTATTTT. Its translation is CASSQDRAGTDTQYF.

This clone was counted a few times. The V and J genes are TRBV29-1 and TRBJ2-7; 11 bases map to TRBD1. This CDR3 region has 13 residues. Germline V lookup: CDR1 SQVTM, CDR2 ANQGSEA. The trim removed 5 bases at V and 4 bases at J, leaving 4 bases unmatched. Here the CDR3 reads CSVSGTGGYEQYF. The CDR3 DNA follows: TGCAGCGTTTCCGGGACAGGGGGTTACGAGCAGTACTTC.

The rearrangement links TRBV5-1 to TRBJ1-4; D is undetermined. V was cut by 0 bases and J by 0 bases, with 3 bases left in between. CDR3 length equals 14 residues. Germline loops: CDR1 SGHRS, CDR2 YFSETQ. CDR3 sequence reads: CASSLDTTNEKLFF. The CDR3 nucleotides read TGCGCCAGCAGCTTGGACACAACTAATGAAAAACTGTTTTTT.

The V call is TRBV19, the J call TRBJ2-3, with D maybe TRBD2 (5 bases). The CDR3 consists of 16 residues. The germline V and J ends were trimmed by 7 bases and 3 bases, with 20 bases remaining between them. CDR1 and CDR2 from the germline V gene are LNHDA and SQIVND (reference sequence). The CDR3 DNA reads as TGTGCCAGTACTTCTCGGTTCAGCGGTTCGACAGATACGCAGTATTTT. Its translation: CASTSRFSGSTDTQYF.

V usage is TRBV5-5 and J usage is TRBJ2-5; no clear D. The CDR3 loop spans 13 amino acids. CDR1 is SGHKS and CDR2 is YYEKEE in the germline V gene (reference sequence). Trimming cost V 4 bases and J 5 bases, with 12 bases left between them. CDR3 in DNA: TGTGCCAGCAGCCAACCAGGTCGGGAGACCCAGTACTTC. Translation gives CASSQPGRETQYF.

The CDR3 protein is CASSKLTDYMNTEAFF. CDR3 in DNA: TGTGCCAGTAGTAAGCTGACGGACTATATGAACACTGAAGCTTTCTTT. J is TRBJ1-1 and V is TRBV19, with D unclear. Germline CDR1 is LNHDA and CDR2 is SQIVND (reference sequence). CDR3 length equals 16 residues. The V and J ends lost 4 bases and 0 bases respectively, with 15 bases between them.

The genes are TRBV7-6 and TRBJ2-3; 9 bases fit TRBD1. The CDR3 is 15 amino acids. From germline, CDR1 is SGHVS and CDR2 FNYEAQ. Germline trimming cut 1 base from V and 3 bases from J; bases unmatched to any gene: 2. The CDR3 nucleotides read TGTGCCAGCAGCTTAGTGACAGGGGGTACAGATACGCAGTATTTT. Its protein is CASSLVTGGTDTQYF.

The V call is TRBV9, the J call TRBJ1-4; TRBD1 matches at 7 bases. This CDR3 has 16 amino acids. Germline values: CDR1 SGDLS, CDR2 YYNGEE. J gave up 8 bases and V 3 bases, and 13 bases lay outside the gene matches. The DNA for the CDR3 is TGTGCCAGCAGCGGTAGCGGAGACAGGGTGGGCGAAAAACTGTTTTTT. This encodes CASSGSGDRVGEKLFF.

The J gene is TRBJ2-2, the V gene TRBV7-2; 10 bases fit TRBD2. The J segment lost 1 base and the V segment lost 2 bases, leaving 4 bases of the junction unmatched. Germline loops: CDR1 SGHTA, CDR2 FQGNSA. This CDR3 has 17 amino acids. CDR3 coding DNA: TGTGCCAGCAGCTTATTGGCTAGCGGGAGGAACACCGGGGAGCTGTTTTTT. Translating gives CASSLLASGRNTGELFF.

This clone has only a few counts. The V gene is TRBV9, the J gene TRBJ1-6; no clear D gene. In germline, CDR1 is SGDLS, CDR2 YYNGEE. Trimming stripped 5 bases from V and 7 bases from J, with 13 bases between. CDR3 length: 14 amino acids. The CDR3 reads CASSDTPGNSPLHF. The CDR3 DNA sequence: TGTGCCAGCAGTGATACCCCGGGGAATTCACCCCTCCACTTT.

The chain is built from TRBV27 and TRBJ2-3; 8 bases are shared with TRBD2. The CDR3 is 16 residues long. After removal of 2 bases from V and 1 base from J, the junction contained 5 bases not matched to a gene. CDR1 and CDR2 (germline): MNHEY, SMNVEV (reference sequence). The CDR3: CASSLQAGAGTDTQYF. DNA for the CDR3: TGTGCCAGCAGTTTACAAGCGGGGGCCGGCACAGATACGCAGTATTTT.

The chain employs TRBV9 and TRBJ1-6; D is undetermined. This CDR3 contains 14 residues. Trimming pared 1 base from V and 3 bases from J, leaving 5 bases between. The V gene's germline CDR1 is SGDLS and CDR2 YYNGEE. CDR3 coding DNA: TGTGCCAGCAGCGTACAGTACTATAATTCACCCCTCCACTTT. Its protein product is CASSVQYYNSPLHF.

This clone was observed a few times. The CDR3, as DNA: TGTGCCAGCAGTCTCGAGACTCAGACTAGCGGGGGGGCAGGAGAGCAGTTCTTC. Translation: CASSLETQTSGGAGEQFF. The chain uses TRBV4-2 and TRBJ2-1; TRBD2 aligns across 14 bases. Germline CDR1 is LGHNA and CDR2 is YNFKEQ. This CDR3 spans 18 amino acids. With 6 bases clipped from V and 10 bases from J, the junction kept 17 bases outside the gene matches.

The chain has TRBV25-1 and TRBJ2-7; no firm D call. Germline CDR1 and CDR2: MGHDK and SYGVNS. The CDR3 spans 11 residues. V was trimmed by 5 bases and J by 3 bases, leaving 5 bases between them. The CDR3 spells CASSRLYEQYF. The CDR3 bases are TGTGCCAGCAGTAGACTCTACGAGCAGTACTTC.

In its sample, this clone was seen a few times. The V and J genes are TRBV7-3 and TRBJ2-1; tentatively, D is TRBD2 (5 bases). Germline CDR1 and CDR2: SGHTA and FQGTGA. V lost 5 bases to trimming and J lost 7 bases, with 15 bases between them. The CDR3 has 14 amino acids. The CDR3 DNA sequence: TGTGCCAGCAGCCGGATGGGGTCGGGGAATGAGCAGTTCTTC. This codes for CASSRMGSGNEQFF.

The V and J genes are TRBV18 and TRBJ2-7; possibly TRBD2 for D (7 bases). Germline CDR1 and CDR2: KGHSH and LQKENI. The CDR3 spans 20 residues. With 2 bases removed from V and 5 bases from J, the gap between germline ends came to 31 bases. As DNA, the CDR3 is TGTGCCAGCTCACCAATAAAACCGGGGGGCCGGGGTAGCGGGTACCACGAGCAGTACTTC. It specifies CASSPIKPGGRGSGYHEQYF.